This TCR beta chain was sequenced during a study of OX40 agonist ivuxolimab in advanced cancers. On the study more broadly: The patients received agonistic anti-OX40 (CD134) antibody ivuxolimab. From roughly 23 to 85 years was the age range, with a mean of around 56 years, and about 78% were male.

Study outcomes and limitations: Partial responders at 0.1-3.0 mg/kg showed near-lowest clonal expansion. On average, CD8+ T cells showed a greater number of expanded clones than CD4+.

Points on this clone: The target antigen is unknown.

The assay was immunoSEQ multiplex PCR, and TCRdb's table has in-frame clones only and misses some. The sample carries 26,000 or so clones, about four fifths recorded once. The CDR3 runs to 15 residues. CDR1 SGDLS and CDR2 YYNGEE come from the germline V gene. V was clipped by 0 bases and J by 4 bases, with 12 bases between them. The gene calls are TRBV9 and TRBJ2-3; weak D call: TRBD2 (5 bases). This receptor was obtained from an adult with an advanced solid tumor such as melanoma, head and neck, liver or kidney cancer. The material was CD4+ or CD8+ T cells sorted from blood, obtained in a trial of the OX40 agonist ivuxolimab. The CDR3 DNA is TGTGCCAGCAGCGTAGAGGGAGCGAGGGCAGATACGCAGTATTTT. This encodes CASSVEGARADTQYF.